This T cell receptor (beta chain) derives from a study of glioma-infiltrating T cells after dendritic cell vaccination. V shed 3 bases, J shed 8 bases, and the junction held 8 bases outside the gene matches. This CDR3 is built from 14 residues. Per the germline V gene, CDR1 is SGDLS and CDR2 is YYNGEE. Assay used: immunoSEQ multiplex PCR; TCRdb lists only in-frame clones, some missing. Among roughly 60,000 clones listed, around nine tenths were seen once. Time point defined: after dendritic cell vaccination, including at tumor progression/relapse. This clone was seen once. V and J are TRBV9 and TRBJ1-1; 9 bases align to TRBD1. The clonotype was recovered from a human donor with glioblastoma. The sample was blood, taken after dendritic cell vaccination. The CDR3 sequence is CASSANLQGAEAFF. The CDR3 region has the DNA TGTGCCAGCAGCGCCAACCTACAGGGGGCGGAAGCTTTCTTT. Full variable domain (missing parts from reference TRBV9 and TRBJ1-1): DSGVTQTPKHLITATGQRVTLRCSPRSGDLSVYWYQQSLDQGLQFLIQYYNGEERAKGNILERFSAQQFPDLHSELNLSSLELGDSALYFCASSANLQGAEAFFGQGTRLTVV.